Each of the 25 T cell receptor beta chains below was sequenced from the same sample in a study of shared clonotypes between healthy human individuals. Sequencing used immunoSEQ multiplex PCR; TCRdb keeps in-frame clones, though not all of them. This table has 90,000 to 120,000 clones, about 63% appearing once. Material: memory CD8+ T cells sorted from blood. Subset reported: CD45RO+ cells pooled with CCR7-negative TemRA cells. The receptors were gathered from a woman in her thirties in good health.

V and J are TRBV7-9 and TRBJ2-1; D uncertain. The CDR3 is 15 amino acids. In germline, CDR1 is SEHNR, CDR2 FQNEAQ (reference sequence). Trimming removed 1 base from V and 8 bases from J, with 15 bases in between. Here the CDR3 DNA reads TGTGCCAGCAGCTTAGTCCCACACCCTAGGCATGAGCAGTTCTTC. This codes for CASSLVPHPRHEQFF.

The chain is built from TRBV5-1 and TRBJ1-5, with D unresolved. Germline V CDR1 and CDR2: SGHRS, YFSETQ. Trimming removed 4 bases from V and 9 bases from J, with 14 bases in between. The CDR3 contains 13 residues. This chain's CDR3 is CASSAHSAGPQHF. DNA of the CDR3: TGCGCCAGCAGCGCGCACTCTGCTGGGCCCCAGCATTTT.

This clone appeared a few times. The chain uses TRBV4-1 and TRBJ2-7; D unclear. Germline V lookup: CDR1 MGHRA, CDR2 YSYEKL. The CDR3 spans 14 residues. Trimming shortened V by 2 bases and J by 6 bases, and 14 bases separated the two germline ends. CDR3 loop: CASSQFSSGGEQYF. Here the CDR3 DNA reads TGCGCCAGCAGCCAATTTTCCTCCGGCGGCGAGCAGTACTTC.

The V gene is TRBV7-2, the J gene TRBJ2-7, with 8 bases fitting TRBD2. This CDR3 region has 15 residues. Germline-derived CDR1 and CDR2 are SGHTA and FQGNSA. Germline trimming cut 3 bases from V and 0 bases from J; bases unmatched to any gene: 4. CDR3 loop: CASSFLAGGSYEQYF. The CDR3, as DNA: TGTGCCAGCAGCTTTCTAGCGGGTGGCTCCTACGAGCAGTACTTC.

The chain links TRBV2 to TRBJ1-5; D is perhaps TRBD1 (5 bases). Germline lookup yields CDR1 SNHLY and CDR2 FYNNEI. The germline V and J ends were trimmed by 5 bases and 2 bases, with 22 bases remaining between them. This CDR3 is 18 amino acids long. CDR3 protein: CASSLTGSGIRGNQPQHF. The CDR3 nucleotides read TGTGCCAGCAGTCTTACAGGATCCGGCATTCGGGGCAATCAGCCCCAGCATTTT.

This rearrangement joins TRBV7-9 to TRBJ2-2; D is undetermined. V gave up 1 base and J gave up 4 bases, with 7 bases separating them. Germline assignment: CDR1 SEHNR and CDR2 FQNEAQ (reference sequence). This CDR3 is 14 amino acids long. This chain's CDR3 is CASSLDWGTGELFF. CDR3 DNA sequence: TGTGCCAGCAGCTTAGATTGGGGCACCGGGGAGCTGTTTTTT.

The V call is TRBV10-3, the J call TRBJ2-7, with TRBD1 matching 7 bases. Germline assignment: CDR1 ENHRY and CDR2 SYGVKD. V was pared by 1 base and J by 3 bases, with 9 bases of the junction left unmatched. The CDR3 consists of 16 residues. The chain's CDR3 is CAISEWPGQTIYEQYF. The CDR3 nucleotides are TGTGCCATCAGTGAGTGGCCGGGACAGACTATCTACGAGCAGTACTTC.

The V and J genes are TRBV7-6 and TRBJ1-1; D ambiguous. The germline gives CDR1 SGHVS, CDR2 FNYEAQ. The CDR3 is 16 residues long. V lost 4 bases to trimming and J lost 2 bases, with 17 bases between them. The CDR3: CASSSMPPPGNTEAFF. The CDR3 bases are TGTGCCAGCAGCTCTATGCCCCCTCCGGGAAACACTGAAGCTTTCTTT.

The chain joins TRBV18 to TRBJ1-2; 7 bases map to TRBD1. J was trimmed by 6 bases and V by 4 bases; bases with no gene match: 11. This CDR3 spans 15 amino acids. Germline-derived CDR1 and CDR2 are KGHSH and LQKENI. CDR3 loop: CASSRRGRSQNGYTF. The CDR3 nucleotides read TGTGCCAGCTCACGTAGGGGGCGCAGCCAAAATGGCTACACCTTC.

The rearrangement joins TRBV27 to TRBJ2-7, with 7 bases matching TRBD2. This CDR3 contains 14 residues. V trimming: 5 bases; J trimming: 7 bases; junction bases outside the gene matches: 11. The germline V gene has CDR1 MNHEY and CDR2 SMNVEV (reference sequence). The CDR3 region has the DNA TGTGCCAGCAGTCCATCCCTGTGGGGGGGGGAGCAGTACTTC. This gives the protein CASSPSLWGGEQYF.

The V gene is TRBV4-1, the J gene TRBJ1-1, with unresolved D. The CDR3 extends over 15 amino acids. Trimming pared 5 bases from V and 0 bases from J, leaving 13 bases between. Germline lookup yields CDR1 MGHRA and CDR2 YSYEKL. The CDR3 spells CASSSREGLNTEAFF. As DNA, the CDR3 is TGCGCCAGCAGCTCTCGCGAAGGGTTGAACACTGAAGCTTTCTTT.

This clone appeared a single time. The chain combines TRBV4-2 with TRBJ2-2; 10 bases fit TRBD2. Germline CDR1 is LGHNA and CDR2 is YNFKEQ. This CDR3 has 19 residues. With V trimmed by 5 bases and J by 7 bases, 19 bases remained unmatched. CDR3 region: CASSSPLFGTSVSGGELFF. CDR3 DNA sequence: TGTGCCAGCAGCTCACCATTATTCGGGACTAGCGTCTCTGGCGGGGAGCTGTTTTTT.

This clone is medium-sized within its sample. The chain links TRBV11-2 to TRBJ2-5; 8 bases match TRBD2. The CDR3 covers 15 residues. With V trimmed by 6 bases and J by 1 base, 7 bases remained unmatched. CDR1 is SGHAT and CDR2 is FQNNGV in the germline V gene. In DNA, the CDR3 is TGTGCCAGCAGTACCGGGACTAGAAGCCAAGAGACCCAGTACTTC. Amino acid sequence: CASSTGTRSQETQYF.

This chain connects TRBV2 to TRBJ2-2; D might be TRBD1 (6 bases). In germline, CDR1 is SNHLY, CDR2 FYNNEI. Trimming took 3 bases from V and 3 from J, leaving 14 bases between them. CDR3 length: 16 residues. CDR3 protein: CASSEAGADDTGELFF. The CDR3 DNA follows: TGTGCCAGCAGTGAGGCAGGGGCCGACGACACCGGGGAGCTGTTTTTT.

This clone was counted only a few times. This chain joins TRBV6-1 and TRBJ1-3, with TRBD1 matching over 8 bases. Per germline, CDR1 MNHNS and CDR2 SASEGT. CDR3 size: 17 residues. Germline trimming cut 2 bases from V and 3 bases from J; bases unmatched to any gene: 9. CDR3 amino acids: CASSEWSGGEFGNTIYF. CDR3 nucleotides: TGTGCCAGCAGTGAATGGTCAGGGGGCGAGTTTGGAAACACCATATATTTT.

The chain combines TRBV9 with TRBJ1-2, with 8 nucleotides matching TRBD1. After removal of 4 bases from V and 5 bases from J, the junction contained 10 bases not matched to a gene. Germline loops: CDR1 SGDLS, CDR2 YYNGEE. This CDR3 contains 15 residues. The CDR3 sequence: CASSQRTGRRYGYTF. In DNA form, the CDR3 reads TGTGCCAGCAGCCAACGGACAGGGAGAAGATATGGCTACACCTTC.

This clone was seen repeatedly, ten times or more. The chain recombines TRBV11-3 with TRBJ1-2; D is undetermined. The CDR3 is 14 amino acids. The V gene lost 7 bases and the J gene lost 2 bases, with 14 bases spanning the gap. In germline, CDR1 is SGHNT, CDR2 YENEEA. The CDR3 coding sequence is TGTGCCAGCACCCCCGCGGGCAGAAACTATGGCTACACCTTC. Protein: CASTPAGRNYGYTF.

This chain links TRBV29-1 with TRBJ2-7; D ambiguous. The CDR3 spans 12 residues. CDR1 and CDR2 from the germline V gene are SQVTM and ANQGSEA. Trimming cost V 4 bases and J 0 bases, with 7 bases left between them. The CDR3 spells CSVVKSSYEQYF. In DNA, the CDR3 is TGCAGCGTTGTGAAAAGCTCCTACGAGCAGTACTTC.

This clone was observed a few times. The rearrangement joins TRBV19 to TRBJ2-5; 10 bases map to TRBD2. TRBJ2-7 explains the end of the DNA better; the J call may be wrong. Germline lookup yields CDR1 LNHDA and CDR2 SQIVND (reference sequence). The CDR3 totals 15 residues. DNA of the CDR3: TGTGCCAGTAGTACCCTAGCGGGAGAGACGCACGAGCAGTACTTC. It translates to CASSTLAGETHEQYF.

This clone was observed many times. This chain connects TRBV27 to TRBJ2-5; D uncertain. Deletions cut 1 base from V and 0 bases from J, with 6 bases between. CDR3 size: 14 residues. Germline values: CDR1 MNHEY, CDR2 SMNVEV (reference sequence). CDR3 region: CASSLLGYQETQYF. The CDR3 region has the DNA TGTGCCAGCAGTTTATTAGGGTACCAAGAGACCCAGTACTTC.

The chain combines TRBV4-2 with TRBJ2-7, with TRBD2 as a possible D gene (6 bases). Trimming shortened V by 0 bases and J by 6 bases, and 18 bases separated the two germline ends. CDR1 LGHNA and CDR2 YNFKEQ come from the germline V gene. This CDR3 spans 16 amino acids. CDR3 residues: CASSQDGPGRGGEQYF. The CDR3, as DNA: TGTGCCAGCAGCCAAGATGGACCAGGACGGGGAGGCGAGCAGTACTTC.

The V gene is TRBV4-2, the J gene TRBJ2-1; 9 nucleotides line up with TRBD2. Per the germline V gene, CDR1 is LGHNA and CDR2 is YNFKEQ. The CDR3 totals 16 residues. V shed 0 bases, J shed 7 bases, and the junction held 7 bases outside the gene matches. The CDR3 protein is CASSQDVAGGENEQFF. As DNA, the CDR3 is TGTGCCAGCAGCCAAGATGTTGCGGGAGGGGAGAATGAGCAGTTCTTC.

This clone showed up just a few times. J is TRBJ2-1 and V is TRBV11-2; 9 bases align to TRBD2. V trimming: 2 bases; J trimming: 5 bases; junction bases outside the gene matches: 13. The germline gives CDR1 SGHAT, CDR2 FQNNGV. This CDR3 contains 18 residues. CDR3 in DNA: TGTGCCAGCAGCTTATCACTTCGGGCTAGCGGGGTCCACAATGAGCAGTTCTTC. It specifies CASSLSLRASGVHNEQFF.

The chain employs TRBV6-5 and TRBJ2-6; D is unclear. V was shortened by 0 bases and J by 0 bases, with 6 bases between the two germline ends. There are 16 residues in the CDR3. CDR1 MNHEY and CDR2 SVGAGI come from the germline V gene. CDR3 sequence (DNA): TGTGCCAGCAGTTACTCGTCAGACTCTGGGGCCAACGTCCTGACTTTC. Translation gives CASSYSSDSGANVLTF.

This chain joins TRBV5-8 and TRBJ2-7, with D unclear. Trimming took off 2 bases at V and 2 bases at J, with 8 bases between the two ends. CDR1 and CDR2 (germline): SGHTS, YDEGEE. The CDR3 loop spans 13 amino acids. The CDR3: CASSLIGAYEQYF. The CDR3 DNA is TGTGCCAGCAGCTTAATCGGAGCCTACGAGCAGTACTTC.